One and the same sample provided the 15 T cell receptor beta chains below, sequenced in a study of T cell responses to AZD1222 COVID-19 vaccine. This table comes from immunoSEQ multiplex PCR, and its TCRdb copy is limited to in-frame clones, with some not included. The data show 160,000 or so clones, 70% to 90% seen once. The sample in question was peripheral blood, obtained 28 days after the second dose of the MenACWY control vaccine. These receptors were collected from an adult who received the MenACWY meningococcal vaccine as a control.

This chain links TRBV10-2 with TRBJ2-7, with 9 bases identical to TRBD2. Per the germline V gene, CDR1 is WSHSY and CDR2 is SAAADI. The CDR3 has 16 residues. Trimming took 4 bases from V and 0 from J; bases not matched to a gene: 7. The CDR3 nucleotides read TGCGCCAGCAGTGCGGCTAGCGGGGTCAGCTCCTACGAGCAGTACTTC. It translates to CASSAASGVSSYEQYF.

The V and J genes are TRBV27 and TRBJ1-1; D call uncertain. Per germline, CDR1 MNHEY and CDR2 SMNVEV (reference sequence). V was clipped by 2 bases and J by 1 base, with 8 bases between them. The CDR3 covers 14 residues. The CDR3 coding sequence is TGTGCCAGCAGTTTAAGGCGGGAGAACACTGAAGCTTTCTTT. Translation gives CASSLRRENTEAFF.

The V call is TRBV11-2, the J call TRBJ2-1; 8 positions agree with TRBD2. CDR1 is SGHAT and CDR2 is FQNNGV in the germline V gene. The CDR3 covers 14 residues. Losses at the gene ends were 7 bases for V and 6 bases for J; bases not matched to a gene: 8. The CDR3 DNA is TGTGCCAGCACCAGTAGCGGGACTCTCAATGAGCAGTTCTTC. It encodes CASTSSGTLNEQFF. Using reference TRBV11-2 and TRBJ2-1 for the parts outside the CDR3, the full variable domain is EAGVAQSPRYKIIEKRQSVAFWCNPISGHATLYWYQQILGQGPKLLIQFQNNGVVDDSQLPKDRFSAERLKGVDSTLKIQPAKLEDSAVYLCASTSSGTLNEQFFGPGTRLTVL.

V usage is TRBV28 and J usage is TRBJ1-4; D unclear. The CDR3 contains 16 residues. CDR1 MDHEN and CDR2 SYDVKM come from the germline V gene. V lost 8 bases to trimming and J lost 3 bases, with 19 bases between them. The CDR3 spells CASAPLGRRANEKLFF. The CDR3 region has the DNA TGTGCCAGCGCCCCCCTAGGGCGGCGGGCTAATGAAAAACTGTTTTTT.

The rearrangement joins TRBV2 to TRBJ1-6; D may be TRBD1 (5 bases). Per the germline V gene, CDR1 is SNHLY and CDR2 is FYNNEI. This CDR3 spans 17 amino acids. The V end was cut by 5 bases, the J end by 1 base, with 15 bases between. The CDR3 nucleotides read TGTGCCAGCAGTTACTCAGGGAGTTGGTCCTATAATTCACCCCTCCACTTT. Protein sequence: CASSYSGSWSYNSPLHF.

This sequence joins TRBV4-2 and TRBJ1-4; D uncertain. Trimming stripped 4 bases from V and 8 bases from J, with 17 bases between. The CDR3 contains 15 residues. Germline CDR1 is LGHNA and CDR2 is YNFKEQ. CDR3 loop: CASSPSRISGEKLFF. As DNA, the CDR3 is TGTGCCAGCAGCCCGAGTCGGATCAGTGGAGAAAAACTGTTTTTT.

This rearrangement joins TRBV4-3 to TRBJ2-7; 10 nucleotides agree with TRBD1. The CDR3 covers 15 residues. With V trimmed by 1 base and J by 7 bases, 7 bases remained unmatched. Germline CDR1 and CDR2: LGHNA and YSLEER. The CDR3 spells CASSQGTGGEWEQYF. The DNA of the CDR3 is TGCGCCAGCAGCCAAGGGACAGGGGGGGAGTGGGAGCAGTACTTC.

CDR3 DNA sequence: TGTGCCATCAGCCTAGGGGGGACGAACACTGAAGCTTTCTTT. Its translation: CAISLGGTNTEAFF. The V and J genes are TRBV10-3 and TRBJ1-1, with D perhaps matching TRBD1 (6 bases). This CDR3 is 14 amino acids long. Germline values: CDR1 ENHRY, CDR2 SYGVKD. Between the trimmed V and J ends, which lost 6 bases and 1 base, there was a span of 12 bases.

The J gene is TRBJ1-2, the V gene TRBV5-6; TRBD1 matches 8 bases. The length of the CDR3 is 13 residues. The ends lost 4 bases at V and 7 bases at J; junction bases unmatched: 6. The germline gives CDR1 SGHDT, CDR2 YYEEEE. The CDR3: CASSVIQGGGYTF. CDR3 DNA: TGTGCCAGCAGCGTGATACAGGGGGGTGGCTACACCTTC. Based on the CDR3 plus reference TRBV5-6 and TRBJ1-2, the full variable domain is DAGVTQSPTHLIKTRGQQVTLRCSPKSGHDTVSWYQQALGQGPQFIFQYYEEEERQRGNFPDRFSGHQFPNYSSELNVNALLLGDSALYLCASSVIQGGGYTFGSGTRLTVV.

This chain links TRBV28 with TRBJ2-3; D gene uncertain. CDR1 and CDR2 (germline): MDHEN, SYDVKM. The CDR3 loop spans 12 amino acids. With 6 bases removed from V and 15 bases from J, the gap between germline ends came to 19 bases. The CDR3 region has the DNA TGTGCCAGCAGCTTCCACCGGGCAGGTGGTTATTTT. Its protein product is CASSFHRAGGYF.

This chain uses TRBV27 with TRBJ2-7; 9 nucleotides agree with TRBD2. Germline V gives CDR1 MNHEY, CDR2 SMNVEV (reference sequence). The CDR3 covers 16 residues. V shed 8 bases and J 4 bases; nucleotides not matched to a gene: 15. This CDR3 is CASYPSPGLAVYEQYF. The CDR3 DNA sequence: TGTGCCAGCTATCCCTCCCCGGGACTAGCAGTTTACGAGCAGTACTTC.

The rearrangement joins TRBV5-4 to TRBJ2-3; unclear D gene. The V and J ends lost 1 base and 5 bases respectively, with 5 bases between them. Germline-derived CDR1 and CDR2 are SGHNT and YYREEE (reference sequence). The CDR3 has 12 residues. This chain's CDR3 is CASSLWGDTQYF. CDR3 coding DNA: TGTGCCAGCAGCTTGTGGGGAGATACGCAGTATTTT.

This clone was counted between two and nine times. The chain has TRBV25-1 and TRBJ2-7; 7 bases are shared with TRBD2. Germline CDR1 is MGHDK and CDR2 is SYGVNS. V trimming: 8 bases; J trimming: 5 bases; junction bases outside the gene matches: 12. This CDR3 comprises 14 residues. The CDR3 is CASEGHAGDHEQYF. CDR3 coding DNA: TGTGCCAGCGAAGGGCACGCGGGGGACCACGAGCAGTACTTC.

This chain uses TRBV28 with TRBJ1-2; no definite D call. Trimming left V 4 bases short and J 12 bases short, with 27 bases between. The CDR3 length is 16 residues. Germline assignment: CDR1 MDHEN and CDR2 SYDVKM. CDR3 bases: TGTGCCAGCAGTTCCACCCGGGCCCCCACCTCCTATGTGGACACCTTC. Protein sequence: CASSSTRAPTSYVDTF.

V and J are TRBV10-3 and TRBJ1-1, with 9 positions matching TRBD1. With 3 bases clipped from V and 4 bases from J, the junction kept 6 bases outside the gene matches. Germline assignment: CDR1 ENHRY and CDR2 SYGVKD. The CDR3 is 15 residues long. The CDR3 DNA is TGTGCCATCAGTGAAGGACAGGGGACAGGCACTGAAGCTTTCTTT. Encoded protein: CAISEGQGTGTEAFF.